These 23 T cell receptor beta chains originate from one sample sequenced in a study of blood T cell repertoires in COVID-19 (dated by TCRdb to between 2020 and 2021). The library relied on the immunoSEQ multiplex PCR assay. TCRdb re-hosts the immuneACCESS table, in-frame sequences only. Its copies lack some clones; in the studies checked, an unresolved V gene accounts for under half of them, and the cause for the rest is not known. The sample table contains roughly 320,000 clones; only one count was recorded for 70% to 90% of them. The ten largest account for over 1% of the sample. The specimen was peripheral blood. The source of these receptors is a man in his sixties or seventies with acute or convalescent COVID-19.

This chain connects TRBV7-9 to TRBJ2-3; 8 positions agree with TRBD2. The CDR3 consists of 16 residues. Germline V gene lookup returns CDR1 SEHNR and CDR2 FQNEAQ (reference sequence). Unmatched junction bases numbered 6, after V lost 1 base and J lost 3 bases. This CDR3 reads CASSLGAGGLTDTQYF. In nucleotides, the CDR3 is TGTGCCAGCAGCTTAGGGGCGGGAGGTTTGACAGATACGCAGTATTTT.

DNA of the CDR3: TGTGCCAGCAGTTTTCCTGCCCTAGCGGGTTCCTACGAGCAGTACTTC. Its protein is CASSFPALAGSYEQYF. The chain joins TRBV28 to TRBJ2-7; 8 bases map to TRBD2. J was trimmed by 1 base and V by 3 bases; bases with no gene match: 8. CDR3 length: 16 amino acids. Germline-derived CDR1 and CDR2 are MDHEN and SYDVKM.

The chain carries TRBV11-3 and TRBJ2-2, with D possibly being TRBD1 (5 bases). In germline, CDR1 is SGHNT, CDR2 YENEEA. V lost 1 base to trimming and J lost 1 base, with 7 bases between them. The CDR3 totals 15 residues. In nucleotides, the CDR3 is TGTGCCAGCAGCTTAGGGCAGGGGAACACCGGGGAGCTGTTTTTT. This sequence encodes CASSLGQGNTGELFF.

The V gene is TRBV27, the J gene TRBJ1-2; a weak D match, TRBD1 (6 bases). Germline-derived CDR1 and CDR2 are MNHEY and SMNVEV (reference sequence). The V end lost 4 bases, the J end lost 5 bases, and 11 bases lay between the germline ends. There are 13 residues in the CDR3. The CDR3 reads CASSSRTEYGYTF. CDR3 nucleotides: TGTGCCAGCAGTTCACGGACAGAGTATGGCTACACCTTC.

V and J are TRBV3-1 (or the pseudogene TRBV3-2) and TRBJ1-1; D is uncertain. Germline CDR1 is LGHDT and CDR2 is YNNKEL (reference sequence). The length of the CDR3 is 13 residues. Trimming cost V 1 base and J 7 bases, with 10 bases left between them. In nucleotides, the CDR3 is TGTGCCAGCAGCCAAGTTGGGCCCAGTGAAGCTTTCTTT. It codes for CASSQVGPSEAFF.

This clone was recorded a few times. The V and J genes are TRBV6-5 and TRBJ1-5; unclear D gene. The CDR3 has 14 residues. Germline assignment: CDR1 MNHEY and CDR2 SVGAGI. The V gene lost 8 bases and the J gene lost 5 bases, with 16 bases spanning the gap. The CDR3 is CASEEGGRDQPQHF. As DNA, the CDR3 is TGTGCCAGCGAGGAAGGTGGTCGGGATCAGCCCCAGCATTTT.

The V and J genes are TRBV19 and TRBJ1-1, with TRBD1 identical over 7 bases. CDR1 is LNHDA, CDR2 SQIVND, per germline (reference sequence). The CDR3 loop spans 13 amino acids. After removal of 5 bases from V and 3 bases from J, the junction contained 3 bases not matched to a gene. This chain's CDR3 is CASSYDRDTEAFF. The CDR3 bases are TGTGCCAGTAGTTATGACAGGGACACTGAAGCTTTCTTT.

The rearrangement uses TRBV6-1 and TRBJ1-2; 11 nucleotides match TRBD1. J lost 7 bases, V lost 1 base, and 8 bases had no gene match. The CDR3 runs 16 residues. Germline CDR1 and CDR2: MNHNS and SASEGT. The CDR3 sequence: CASSEVLGQGAVGYTF. DNA of the CDR3: TGTGCCAGCAGTGAAGTTTTAGGACAGGGGGCGGTTGGCTACACCTTC.

V is TRBV6-5 and J is TRBJ2-7; TRBD1 aligns across 10 bases. V lost 2 bases and J lost 2; bases outside the gene matches: 6. Looked up from germline, CDR1 is MNHEY and CDR2 is SVGAGI. The CDR3 extends over 16 amino acids. The CDR3 protein is CASSYPLGTGAYEQYF. The CDR3 DNA is TGTGCCAGCAGTTACCCCCTCGGGACAGGGGCCTACGAGCAGTACTTC.

The chain recombines TRBV21-1 with TRBJ2-3; the table's D call, TRBD2, was not checked against the DNA. TRBV21-1 is assigned pseudogene status. The CDR3 has 17 amino acids. CDR3 nucleotides: TGTGCCAGCAGCACAATAAAGACTAGCGGGACGACAGATACGCAGTATTTT. It encodes CASSTIKTSGTTDTQYF.

V usage is TRBV28 and J usage is TRBJ1-5; possibly TRBD1 for D (5 bases). Germline CDR1 is MDHEN and CDR2 is SYDVKM. The V gene lost 2 bases and the J gene lost 5 bases, with 7 bases spanning the gap. CDR3 size: 13 residues. The CDR3 bases are TGTGCCAGCAGTTTACCAGGGTATCAGCCCCAGCATTTT. Translating gives CASSLPGYQPQHF.

The V and J genes are TRBV6-5 and TRBJ1-1, with D hard to call. V was shortened by 1 base and J by 4 bases, with 10 bases between the two germline ends. Germline V CDR1 and CDR2: MNHEY, SVGAGI. CDR3 length equals 14 residues. CDR3 protein: CASSYLQEGTEAFF. As DNA, the CDR3 is TGTGCCAGCAGTTACTTGCAGGAGGGCACTGAAGCTTTCTTT.

The genes are TRBV7-2 and TRBJ2-7; 11 positions match TRBD2. V lost 5 bases, J lost 0 bases, and 6 bases stayed unmatched. The CDR3 is 16 residues long. Germline V gives CDR1 SGHTA, CDR2 FQGNSA. The CDR3 sequence: CASSPRSGGDSYEQYF. The CDR3 bases are TGTGCCAGCAGCCCCCGTAGCGGGGGGGACTCCTACGAGCAGTACTTC.

The chain uses TRBV5-1 and TRBJ2-7; 10 nucleotides align to TRBD2. The CDR3 is 14 amino acids. V trimming: 1 base; J trimming: 6 bases; junction bases outside the gene matches: 4. Germline V gene data show CDR1 as SGHRS and CDR2 as YFSETQ. CDR3 coding DNA: TGCGCCAGCAGCTTGTGGGCTAGCGGGGGCGAGCAGTACTTC. This gives the protein CASSLWASGGEQYF.

As to this clone: Compared with germline, one end of the junction differs, possibly owing to a read error. Other DNA sequences in the same sample also yield this CDR3. V and J are TRBV28 and TRBJ2-1; 7 bases match TRBD1. The CDR3 extends over 14 amino acids. The germline V gene encodes CDR1 MDHEN and CDR2 SYDVKM. This CDR3 reads CASSPDRVENEQFF. CDR3 coding DNA: TGCGCCAGCAGTCCCGACAGGGTCGAAAATGAGCAGTTCTTC.

The chain has TRBV10-3 and TRBJ1-2, with 8 bases that match TRBD1. The CDR3 length is 15 residues. The germline V gene encodes CDR1 ENHRY and CDR2 SYGVKD. Losses at the gene ends were 3 bases for V and 6 bases for J; bases not matched to a gene: 9. In DNA, the CDR3 is TGTGCCATCAGTGAAGGAGGGACAGGAGGGGATGGCTACACCTTC. This encodes CAISEGGTGGDGYTF.

The chain employs TRBV7-9 and TRBJ1-1; D perhaps matches TRBD1 (5 bases). V lost 5 bases and J 1 base, leaving 11 bases between the germline ends. This CDR3 contains 14 residues. Germline-derived CDR1 and CDR2 are SEHNR and FQNEAQ (reference sequence). CDR3 coding DNA: TGTGCCAGCAGCCCAACCCAGGGGAACACTGAAGCTTTCTTT. Translated: CASSPTQGNTEAFF.

This clone was seen once. This sequence joins TRBV27 and TRBJ1-2; TRBD1 is a possible D gene (5 bases). Germline lookup yields CDR1 MNHEY and CDR2 SMNVEV (reference sequence). The CDR3 consists of 15 residues. Trimming took off 4 bases at V and 4 bases at J, with 16 bases between the two ends. CDR3 protein: CASSSLMAGSYGYTF. CDR3 coding DNA: TGTGCCAGCAGTTCTCTCATGGCAGGGTCCTATGGCTACACCTTC.

The chain has TRBV9 and TRBJ1-5; D perhaps matches TRBD1 (6 bases). The CDR3 has 17 amino acids. Trimming removed 7 bases at V and 2 bases at J, with 22 bases between. Germline-derived CDR1 and CDR2 are SGDLS and YYNGEE. As DNA, the CDR3 is TGTGCCAGCTATCGGGACAACCCGACCTCCGGCAATCAGCCCCAGCATTTT. Translating gives CASYRDNPTSGNQPQHF.

The chain uses TRBV5-4 and TRBJ1-2, with a tentative D call TRBD1 (5 bases). This CDR3 comprises 13 residues. Looked up from germline, CDR1 is SGHNT and CDR2 is YYREEE (reference sequence). V gave up 6 bases and J gave up 3 bases, with 12 bases separating them. The chain's CDR3 is CASISRGDYGYTF. For the CDR3, the DNA is TGTGCCAGCATTAGTCGGGGGGACTATGGCTACACCTTC.

The chain carries TRBV18 and TRBJ2-1; 9 bases fit TRBD2. From germline, CDR1 is KGHSH and CDR2 LQKENI. The CDR3 contains 17 residues. V lost 1 base and J lost 4; bases outside the gene matches: 8. The CDR3 reads CASSPQLAGSTYNEQFF. Written as DNA, the CDR3 is TGTGCCAGCTCACCACAGCTAGCGGGATCTACTTACAATGAGCAGTTCTTC.

This clone has a handful of counts. The rearrangement uses TRBV15 and TRBJ1-4, with D possibly TRBD1 on 6 matching bases. Per the germline V gene, CDR1 is LNHNV and CDR2 is YYDKDF (reference sequence). V shed 0 bases and J shed 1 base, with 12 bases lying between them. The CDR3 spans 17 residues. This CDR3 is CATSREWGRETNEKLFF. In DNA, the CDR3 is TGTGCCACCAGCAGAGAGTGGGGGCGAGAAACTAATGAAAAACTGTTTTTT.

The chain uses TRBV29-1 and TRBJ1-4, with TRBD1 identical over 11 bases. The CDR3 contains 14 residues. Germline trimming cut 6 bases from V and 8 bases from J; bases unmatched to any gene: 8. Looked up from germline, CDR1 is SQVTM and CDR2 is ANQGSEA. CDR3 sequence (DNA): TGCAGCGTCGCTCTCGGGACAGGGGGAGAAAAACTGTTTTTT. Translation: CSVALGTGGEKLFF.